This T cell receptor beta chain was sequenced during a study of blood T cell repertoires in COVID-19. Study as a whole: The United States, Italy and Spain provided the acute and convalescent COVID-19 samples. Sources were T cells, B-cell-depleted T cells, or PBMCs; the material itself was cDNA or gDNA.

The germline V gene has CDR1 MNHEY and CDR2 SVGAGI. V lost 5 bases to trimming and J lost 0 bases, with 11 bases between them. The CDR3 sequence is 15 residues long. The data were produced by immunoSEQ multiplex PCR, yet TCRdb's version contains in-frame clones alone and is incomplete. The sample yields around 100,000 clones, around 80% seen once. The sequenced sample was peripheral blood. The gene calls are TRBV6-5 and TRBJ1-5, with TRBD1 as a possible D gene (5 bases). This TCR came from a woman aged 65 to 85 with acute or convalescent COVID-19. The CDR3 protein is CASSRQLNSNQPQHF. The DNA of the CDR3 is TGTGCCAGCAGTCGACAGCTAAATAGCAATCAGCCCCAGCATTTT.